This T cell receptor beta chain appears in the sequencing data of a study of T-cell reconstitution after alpha-beta-depleted transplantation in children (dated by TCRdb to 2016 to 2017). Regarding the complete study: Using TCR repertoire profiling, the study quantitatively followed how T-cell immune reconstitution unfolded in children after TCRalphabeta/CD19-depleted allogeneic hematopoietic cell transplantation.

The library relied on PCR. TCRdb names Illumina HiSeq 2500 as the instrument used. TCR libraries were prepared with molecular barcoding, using unique molecular identifiers to normalize TCRbeta repertoire quantification. In-frame beta chains were kept once TCRdb had trimmed the public reads at Q25 with fastp and called clones with MiXCR. A single entry per CDR3 protein holds the most common genes and DNA from its merged rows. The sample table lists about 980,000 distinct CDR3 sequences, about 31% of them with a count of one. Clones ranked in the top ten supply about 28% of the sample. The study at large found these results: The apparently early alphabetaT-cell count recovery about two months after transplant was reportedly dependent on only several hundred rapidly expanded clones derived from non-depleted graft cells. Hyperexpanded clone frequencies declined over subsequent months; after one year, T-cell counts and TCRbeta diversity were mostly attributed to newly produced T cells. In some patients, high TCRbeta diversity at day 60 was attributed to recipient T cells and intrathymic progenitors that had survived conditioning.

Explained via the paper, the treatment or condition label denotes: allogeneic hematopoietic cell transplantation with graft depleted of TCRalphabeta T cells and CD19 B cells. The transplant recipients were children given TCRalphabeta/CD19-depleted allogeneic hematopoietic cell grafts. Worth noting for this clonotype: The antigen it binds to is not known. Base qualities are not provided; no much larger clone lies one nucleotide away.

Counted from cysteine to phenylalanine, this CDR3 has 14 amino acids. Only the CDR3 region is kept as DNA, spanning 42 bases read in frame from base 1. CDR1 and CDR2, looked up from the germline V gene, are MNHEY and SVGAGI. V and J are truncated by 5 bases and 7 bases respectively, leaving an intervening sequence of 17 bases. The V and J segments used are TRBV6-5 and TRBJ2-5; the D gene is perhaps TRBD1 or TRBD2, as each covers 6 bases. The clonotype was recovered from a boy under three years old who had a stem cell transplant for SCID, so the T cells may come from the graft donor. The specimen was PBMCs, mostly from graft donor cells, collected 360 days after TCRalphabeta/CD19-depleted stem cell transplant. CDR3 region: CASSLHGGQRTQYF. The DNA reads as follows: TGTGCCAGCAGTCTCCATGGGGGGCAGAGGACCCAGTACTTC.